These 27 T cell receptor beta chains share one sample of origin, sequenced in a study of cytotoxic CD8 clonotypes in ibrutinib-treated CLL. Assay used: immunoSEQ multiplex PCR; TCRdb lists only in-frame clones, some missing. The sample consists of 30,000 to 40,000 clones, around 63% of them appearing once. The sequenced sample was PBMCs, obtained before ibrutinib treatment. The receptors were sampled from a human donor with chronic lymphocytic leukemia.

V gene TRBV7-8 combines with J gene TRBJ1-6; D unresolved. V gave up 1 base and J gave up 10 bases, with 14 bases separating them. The CDR3 totals 15 residues. Germline CDR1 is SGHVS and CDR2 is FQNEAQ. CDR3 region: CASSLVGLLGSPLHF. The CDR3 DNA sequence: TGTGCCAGCAGCTTAGTCGGCCTATTAGGGTCACCCCTCCACTTT.

V gene TRBV18 combines with J gene TRBJ2-7, with TRBD2 as a possible D gene (7 bases). V was pared by 4 bases and J by 0 bases, with 10 bases between. The CDR3 is 14 residues long. Germline V lookup: CDR1 KGHSH, CDR2 LQKENI. The CDR3 protein is CASSRGGASYEQYF. The CDR3 DNA reads as TGTGCCAGCTCACGCGGGGGCGCCTCCTACGAGCAGTACTTC.

This clone was observed at least ten times. The chain carries TRBV28 and TRBJ2-7; D may be TRBD1 or TRBD2 (5 bases each). Germline CDR1 and CDR2: MDHEN and SYDVKM. CDR3 length: 12 residues. The ends were cut back, 2 bases at V and 5 bases at J, with 7 bases in the middle. DNA of the CDR3: TGTGCCAGCAGTTTACTGGGGGACGAGCAGTACTTC. Translated: CASSLLGDEQYF.

V is TRBV6-5 and J is TRBJ1-5, with D hard to call. CDR1 and CDR2 (germline): MNHEY, SVGAGI. CDR3 length: 14 amino acids. Trimming pared 2 bases from V and 5 bases from J, leaving 10 bases between. The chain's CDR3 is CASSYTGADQPQHF. The CDR3 bases are TGTGCCAGCAGTTACACGGGAGCAGATCAGCCCCAGCATTTT.

The chain is built from TRBV28 and TRBJ2-2; no clear D. Trimming removed 3 bases at V and 5 bases at J, with 10 bases between. Germline loops: CDR1 MDHEN, CDR2 SYDVKM. The CDR3 loop spans 14 amino acids. This CDR3 reads CASSFLAVTGELFF. CDR3 sequence (DNA): TGTGCCAGCAGTTTTTTGGCGGTTACCGGGGAGCTGTTTTTT.

In DNA form, the CDR3 reads TGCGCCAGCAGCTTACCCGGGACTAGCTACACAGATACGCAGTATTTT. It codes for CASSLPGTSYTDTQYF. The rearrangement joins TRBV5-1 to TRBJ2-3; the match to TRBD2 covers 9 bases. The ends lost 2 bases at V and 2 bases at J; junction bases unmatched: 6. The germline V gene encodes CDR1 SGHRS and CDR2 YFSETQ. The length of the CDR3 is 16 residues. Full variable domain (outside the CDR3, taken from reference TRBV5-1 and TRBJ2-3): KAGVTQTPRYLIKTRGQQVTLSCSPISGHRSVSWYQQTPGQGLQFLFEYFSETQRNKGNFPGRFSGRQFSNSRSEMNVSTLELGDSALYLCASSLPGTSYTDTQYFGPGTRLTVL.

This clone was observed a single time. The chain recombines TRBV6-5 with TRBJ2-1; a weak D match, TRBD2 (7 bases). Germline CDR1 is MNHEY and CDR2 is SVGAGI. This CDR3 comprises 15 residues. V was shortened by 5 bases and J by 0 bases, with 11 bases between the two germline ends. The DNA of the CDR3 is TGTGCCAGCAGTGGAAGGGGGGGCTCCTACAATGAGCAGTTCTTC. Translated: CASSGRGGSYNEQFF.

V gene TRBV10-1 combines with J gene TRBJ2-3, with 10 bases lining up with TRBD1. V shed 0 bases and J 3 bases; nucleotides not matched to a gene: 9. From germline, CDR1 is WNHNN and CDR2 SYGVQD (reference sequence). The CDR3 totals 18 residues. The CDR3 protein is CASSESPRDRGGTDTQYF. The CDR3, as DNA: TGCGCCAGCAGTGAGTCGCCGCGGGACAGGGGAGGTACAGATACGCAGTATTTT.

The CDR3 region has the DNA TGCGCCAGCAGCTTGGTATCGGGTAACTACAATGAGCAGTTCTTC. This codes for CASSLVSGNYNEQFF. The chain is built from TRBV5-1 and TRBJ2-1; D remains ambiguous. The CDR3 length is 15 residues. Germline lookup yields CDR1 SGHRS and CDR2 YFSETQ. Trimming shortened V by 0 bases and J by 3 bases, and 10 bases separated the two germline ends.

The chain joins TRBV4-2 to TRBJ2-7; 14 nucleotides align to TRBD2. From germline, CDR1 is LGHNA and CDR2 YNFKEQ. J gave up 3 bases and V 0 bases, and 7 bases lay outside the gene matches. The CDR3 loop spans 18 amino acids. CDR3: CASSQETSGGAIVYEQYF. The CDR3 DNA reads TGTGCCAGCAGCCAAGAGACTAGCGGGGGGGCCATCGTCTACGAGCAGTACTTC.

This chain links TRBV6-5 with TRBJ2-3; a weak D match, TRBD2 (6 bases). With 4 bases removed from V and 8 bases from J, the gap between germline ends came to 13 bases. In germline, CDR1 is MNHEY, CDR2 SVGAGI. This CDR3 comprises 13 residues. The CDR3 spells CASSSERGSTQYF. The CDR3 DNA reads as TGTGCCAGCAGTTCCGAACGGGGGAGTACGCAGTATTTT.

This clone was counted only a few times. The chain recombines TRBV2 with TRBJ2-7; possibly TRBD1 or TRBD2 for D (6 bases each). The CDR3 loop spans 15 amino acids. V lost 4 bases to trimming and J lost 4 bases, with 17 bases between them. The germline CDR1 and CDR2 sequences are SNHLY and FYNNEI. CDR3 DNA sequence: TGTGCCAGCAGTGGAGGGCCGGGGGCGAAATACGAGCAGTACTTC. This sequence encodes CASSGGPGAKYEQYF. Filled out from reference TRBV2 and TRBJ2-7, the complete variable domain reads EPEVTQTPSHQVTQMGQEVILRCVPISNHLYFYWYRQILGQKVEFLVSFYNNEISEKSEIFDDQFSVERPDGSNFTLKIRSTKLEDSAMYFCASSGGPGAKYEQYFGPGTRLTVT.

This clone was seen just once. This chain connects TRBV4-1 to TRBJ1-4, with 7 bases matching TRBD1. This CDR3 has 14 residues. Trimming at V came to 4 bases and at J to 8 bases, leaving 7 bases not matched to a gene. CDR1 and CDR2 from the germline V gene are MGHRA and YSYEKL. The CDR3 loop is CASSLGQGEEKLFF. In DNA, the CDR3 is TGCGCCAGCAGCCTGGGGCAGGGGGAGGAAAAACTGTTTTTT.

This clone was observed once. The CDR3 DNA is TGTGCCAGCAGCGCCGGACTAGCGGGAGTGGCAGATACGCAGTATTTT. This sequence encodes CASSAGLAGVADTQYF. The V gene is TRBV9, the J gene TRBJ2-3; 13 bases match TRBD2. Germline V gene lookup returns CDR1 SGDLS and CDR2 YYNGEE. V was pared by 3 bases and J by 4 bases, with 5 bases of the junction left unmatched. This CDR3 is 16 amino acids long.

The chain combines TRBV5-8 with TRBJ2-7; D tentatively reads TRBD1 or TRBD2 (6 bases each). The V end lost 2 bases, the J end lost 3 bases, and 18 bases lay between the germline ends. Looked up from germline, CDR1 is SGHTS and CDR2 is YDEGEE. This CDR3 is built from 16 residues. CDR3 sequence (DNA): TGTGCCAGCAGCTTTACAGGGAGGTCGACCGGCTACGAGCAGTACTTC. This translates into CASSFTGRSTGYEQYF.

A single count supports this clone. This chain uses TRBV5-6 with TRBJ1-2, with no clear D. V lost 0 bases and J 5 bases, leaving 8 bases between the germline ends. Per the germline V gene, CDR1 is SGHDT and CDR2 is YYEEEE. The CDR3 length is 13 residues. The CDR3 coding sequence is TGTGCCAGCAGCTTGGAAGCGCCGTATGGCTACACCTTC. It encodes CASSLEAPYGYTF.

Only a few counts were recorded for this clone. This chain connects TRBV11-2 to TRBJ1-4; TRBD1 matches 10 bases. With 4 bases clipped from V and 4 bases from J, the junction kept 3 bases outside the gene matches. CDR1 is SGHAT, CDR2 FQNNGV, per germline. The CDR3 is made up of 15 amino acids. CDR3 DNA: TGTGCCAGCAGCTATGGACAGGGGGTTAATGAAAAACTGTTTTTT. Protein product: CASSYGQGVNEKLFF.

This rearrangement joins TRBV13 to TRBJ2-1; TRBD1 agrees at 9 bases. V trimming: 5 bases; J trimming: 3 bases; junction bases outside the gene matches: 11. CDR3 length: 17 residues. Germline V gene sequence: CDR1 PRHDT, CDR2 FYEKMQ (reference sequence). The CDR3 coding sequence is TGTGCCAGCAGCCCTAGGGGGAGACAGGGGGACTACAATGAGCAGTTCTTC. Translation gives CASSPRGRQGDYNEQFF.

This clone was counted only a few times. This sequence joins TRBV7-9 and TRBJ1-4; D gene uncertain. Per germline, CDR1 SEHNR and CDR2 FQNEAQ (reference sequence). The CDR3 length is 18 residues. The V gene lost 5 bases and the J gene lost 7 bases, with 26 bases spanning the gap. The DNA for the CDR3 is TGTGCCAGCAGCCCCCTTCCCCTCGTTTTCGGAGGGCGTGAAAAACTGTTTTTT. Protein: CASSPLPLVFGGREKLFF.

V gene TRBV29-1 combines with J gene TRBJ2-1, with D perhaps matching TRBD2 (6 bases). Between the trimmed V and J ends, which lost 7 bases and 1 base, there was a span of 17 bases. Germline CDR1 SQVTM, CDR2 ANQGSEA. This CDR3 spans 15 amino acids. The CDR3 sequence: CSAGTGGISYNEQFF. The DNA of the CDR3 is TGCAGCGCTGGAACTGGGGGGATTTCCTACAATGAGCAGTTCTTC.

V and J are TRBV6-6 and TRBJ1-6; 7 nucleotides agree with TRBD1. Germline V CDR1 and CDR2: MNHNY, SVGAGI (reference sequence). The CDR3 extends over 15 amino acids. J lost 2 bases, V lost 6 bases, and 4 bases had no gene match. The chain's CDR3 is CASSDREPYNSPLHF. The DNA of the CDR3 is TGTGCCAGCAGCGACAGGGAGCCCTATAATTCACCCCTCCACTTT.

This clone has just a few counts. V is TRBV6-1 and J is TRBJ2-7; a possible D gene is TRBD1 (6 bases). V shed 10 bases and J shed 6 bases, with 16 bases lying between them. Looked up from germline, CDR1 is MNHNS and CDR2 is SASEGT. This CDR3 has 12 residues. The DNA for the CDR3 is TGTGCCACCTCGGCCAGGGGTGGCGAGCAGTACTTC. Translation gives CATSARGGEQYF.

The chain uses TRBV7-2 and TRBJ2-5; 7 bases line up with TRBD1. Trimming took 5 bases from V and 4 from J; bases not matched to a gene: 7. CDR1 is SGHTA, CDR2 FQGNSA, per germline. The CDR3 extends over 14 amino acids. CDR3 nucleotide sequence: TGTGCCAGCAGCCGACAGGGATCTCCAGAGACCCAGTACTTC. This codes for CASSRQGSPETQYF.

This chain connects TRBV7-9 to TRBJ2-7; 7 nucleotides line up with TRBD1. V gave up 5 bases and J gave up 2 bases; unmatched junction bases: 6. Germline V gene data show CDR1 as SEHNR and CDR2 as FQNEAQ (reference sequence). The length of the CDR3 is 14 residues. The CDR3 spells CASSPDRAPYEQYF. CDR3 sequence (DNA): TGTGCCAGCAGCCCAGACAGGGCCCCCTACGAGCAGTACTTC.

This chain uses TRBV9 with TRBJ2-7; D remains unclear. Between the trimmed V and J ends, which lost 4 bases and 3 bases, there was a span of 20 bases. CDR3 size: 16 residues. Germline V CDR1 and CDR2: SGDLS, YYNGEE. The CDR3 DNA sequence: TGTGCCAGCAGCTCCCGCCGCGGTTCGGTAGTCTACGAGCAGTACTTC. Translating gives CASSSRRGSVVYEQYF. Using reference TRBV9 and TRBJ2-7 for the parts outside the CDR3, the full variable domain is DSGVTQTPKHLITATGQRVTLRCSPRSGDLSVYWYQQSLDQGLQFLIQYYNGEERAKGNILERFSAQQFPDLHSELNLSSLELGDSALYFCASSSRRGSVVYEQYFGPGTRLTVT.

This clone has a handful of counts. This sequence joins TRBV5-4 and TRBJ2-3; TRBD2 agrees at 8 bases. The CDR3 length is 17 residues. Losses at the gene ends were 4 bases for V and 2 bases for J; bases not matched to a gene: 12. CDR1 and CDR2 from the germline V gene are SGHNT and YYREEE (reference sequence). The CDR3, as DNA: TGTGCCAGCAGCCCCCCGGGGGCGGGGGGACACACAGATACGCAGTATTTT. The encoded protein is CASSPPGAGGHTDTQYF.

The CDR3 DNA sequence: TGTGCCAGCTCATCCCAGGGGAATCAGCCCCAGCATTTT. Translating gives CASSSQGNQPQHF. The V gene is TRBV18, the J gene TRBJ1-5; D might be TRBD1 (6 bases). This CDR3 spans 13 amino acids. Trimming cost V 5 bases and J 4 bases, with 9 bases left between them. Per the germline V gene, CDR1 is KGHSH and CDR2 is LQKENI.